This T cell receptor (beta chain) stems from a study of blood T cells in healthy people across ages. Overall study findings and caveats: The study lacked donor CMV status, which possibly confounded expanded clonotype changes.

V lost 1 base to trimming and J lost 4 bases, with 10 bases between them. CDR3 size: 13 residues. Germline V gene lookup returns CDR1 DFQATT and CDR2 SNEGSKA (reference sequence). The use of a sample-barcoded 5' primer and a J-beta primer mix characterized a second PCR of about 6 to 11 cycles. TCRdb re-analysed the 5' RACE reads in MiXCR, keeping a single row per CDR3 protein. The sample lists approximately 320,000 distinct CDR3 sequences; roughly 26% were seen once. Regarding this clonotype: Its antigen is unidentified.

Sequencing used blood. The chain links TRBV20-1 to TRBJ1-2, with D possibly being TRBD1 (6 bases). This TCR derives from a woman aged 70 to 79 in good health. CDR3 bases: TGCAGTGCTAGAGCTCAGGACAGCTATGGCTACACCTTC. Translation: CSARAQDSYGYTF.